One sample yielded the 27 T cell receptor beta chains listed below, sequenced in a study of blood T cell repertoires in COVID-19. Generated by immunoSEQ multiplex PCR, the TCRdb table keeps only in-frame clones and is missing some. The repertoire has about 35,000 clones, approximately 89% of them found once; the top ten carry around 9.6%. The sequenced material came from peripheral blood. These receptors came from a human donor in a cohort sampled during active COVID-19.

The genes are TRBV7-2 and TRBJ1-3; no clear D. The CDR3 spans 15 residues. Trimming removed 4 bases from V and 3 bases from J, with 13 bases in between. Germline CDR1 and CDR2: SGHTA and FQGNSA. CDR3 sequence: CASSSQSGLGNTIYF. CDR3 bases: TGTGCCAGCAGCTCCCAAAGCGGGCTTGGAAACACCATATATTTT.

This rearrangement joins TRBV27 to TRBJ1-4; 11 nucleotides match TRBD1. Germline CDR1 and CDR2: MNHEY and SMNVEV (reference sequence). J gave up 2 bases and V 9 bases, and 2 bases lay outside the gene matches. The CDR3 is 14 amino acids. CDR3 amino acids: CASRDRGTNEKLFF. The CDR3 DNA follows: TGTGCCAGTCGGGACAGGGGGACTAATGAAAAACTGTTTTTT.

The chain combines TRBV7-6 with TRBJ2-7, with 12 bases fitting TRBD2. After removal of 5 bases from V and 6 bases from J, the junction contained 5 bases not matched to a gene. This CDR3 is built from 14 residues. The germline gives CDR1 SGHVS, CDR2 FNYEAQ. The CDR3 DNA is TGTGCCAGCAGCCTGCTAGCGGGAGGGGGCGAGCAGTACTTC. This sequence encodes CASSLLAGGGEQYF.

This clone is a singleton in its sample. V gene TRBV4-2 combines with J gene TRBJ2-7; D ambiguous. The CDR3 covers 14 residues. Between the trimmed V and J ends, which lost 1 base and 0 bases, there was a span of 7 bases. Germline CDR1 reads LGHNA; CDR2 reads YNFKEQ. CDR3: CASSQAADSYEQYF. For the CDR3, the DNA is TGTGCCAGCAGCCAAGCTGCGGACTCCTACGAGCAGTACTTC.

The chain couples TRBV6-5 to TRBJ2-3; 7 positions match TRBD1. The germline gives CDR1 MNHEY, CDR2 SVGAGI. The CDR3 is 14 amino acids. The trim removed 0 bases at V and 4 bases at J, leaving 1 base unmatched. CDR3 sequence reads: CASSYSDRSDTQYF. CDR3 DNA: TGTGCCAGCAGTTACTCGGACAGGTCAGATACGCAGTATTTT.

The chain joins TRBV5-1 to TRBJ2-7, with TRBD2 matching over 10 bases. Per germline, CDR1 SGHRS and CDR2 YFSETQ. J was trimmed by 1 base and V by 0 bases; bases with no gene match: 4. The CDR3 contains 16 residues. The CDR3 spells CASSLAGTSASYEQYF. CDR3 coding DNA: TGCGCCAGCAGCTTGGCCGGGACTAGCGCATCCTACGAGCAGTACTTC.

The rearrangement links TRBV10-3 to TRBJ2-2, with TRBD2 identical over 7 bases. The V segment lost 2 bases and the J segment 6 bases; nucleotides outside the gene matches: 3. CDR3 length: 14 residues. CDR1 is ENHRY and CDR2 is SYGVKD in the germline V gene. Here the CDR3 DNA reads TGTGCCATCAGTGAGGCGGGGGAAGCCGGGGAGCTGTTTTTT. Translated, it gives CAISEAGEAGELFF.

This chain joins TRBV29-1 and TRBJ2-1; 13 positions agree with TRBD2. The CDR3 spans 17 residues. V dropped 5 bases and J dropped 0; count of bases not matched to a gene: 7. The V gene's germline CDR1 is SQVTM and CDR2 ANQGSEA. CDR3 residues: CSVRMGLAGPSYNEQFF. The CDR3 region has the DNA TGCAGCGTTCGCATGGGACTAGCGGGGCCCTCCTACAATGAGCAGTTCTTC.

This clone was observed a single time. The chain joins TRBV5-1 to TRBJ2-5; D unresolved. This CDR3 contains 13 residues. CDR1 is SGHRS and CDR2 is YFSETQ in the germline V gene. The V gene lost 0 bases and the J gene lost 4 bases, with 7 bases spanning the gap. The CDR3 region is CASSLVGGETQYF. As DNA, the CDR3 is TGCGCCAGCAGCTTGGTAGGCGGAGAGACCCAGTACTTC.

The count of this clone is one. The chain uses TRBV9 and TRBJ2-3; 13 positions match TRBD2. Trimming removed 4 bases from V and 6 bases from J; junction bases left unmatched: 14. The CDR3 spans 18 residues. Germline CDR1 SGDLS, CDR2 YYNGEE. CDR3: CASSRTSGGPQAVDTQYF. The CDR3 nucleotides are TGTGCCAGCAGCCGGACTAGCGGGGGCCCTCAGGCGGTTGATACGCAGTATTTT.

The rearrangement links TRBV2 to TRBJ2-7, with 7 bases identical to TRBD1. The CDR3 extends over 15 amino acids. In germline, CDR1 is SNHLY, CDR2 FYNNEI. V was pared by 7 bases and J by 7 bases, with 16 bases of the junction left unmatched. The CDR3 sequence is CASTGDRARSREQYF. CDR3 DNA: TGTGCCAGCACCGGGGACAGAGCCCGATCGCGGGAGCAGTACTTC.

CDR3: CASSHLDRRPNTGELFF. The CDR3 DNA follows: TGTGCCAGCAGCCATCTTGACAGGCGACCGAACACCGGGGAGCTGTTTTTT. The rearrangement uses TRBV3-1 (or the pseudogene TRBV3-2) and TRBJ2-2; a possible D gene is TRBD1 (6 bases). The germline V gene has CDR1 LGHDT and CDR2 YNNKEL (reference sequence). The ends were cut back, 3 bases at V and 0 bases at J, with 14 bases in the middle. The CDR3 runs 17 residues.

The rearrangement links TRBV18 to TRBJ1-3, with 9 bases lining up with TRBD1. Trimming cost V 3 bases and J 3 bases; bases outside gene matches: 6. This CDR3 has 16 residues. CDR1 and CDR2 (germline): KGHSH, LQKENI. The CDR3 is CASSPGQGIGGNTIYF. For the CDR3, the DNA is TGTGCCAGCTCACCCGGACAGGGGATCGGTGGAAACACCATATATTTT.

The chain links TRBV6-2 or TRBV6-3 to TRBJ2-5; 9 bases are shared with TRBD1. Germline CDR1 MNHEY, CDR2 SVGEGT. Unmatched junction bases numbered 9, after V lost 5 bases and J lost 5 bases. This CDR3 is built from 15 residues. The CDR3 DNA is TGTGCCAGCAGTGGGACAGGGATTGTCGGGGAGACCCAGTACTTC. Translation: CASSGTGIVGETQYF.

This sequence joins TRBV7-2 and TRBJ2-3; the match to TRBD2 covers 10 bases. The junction had 3 bases not matched to a gene; V was cut back by 1 base and J by 5 bases. This CDR3 region has 15 residues. From germline, CDR1 is SGHTA and CDR2 FQGNSA. The CDR3 nucleotides read TGTGCCAGCAGCTTAGTGGCTAGCGGGGGAGATACGCAGTATTTT. This translates into CASSLVASGGDTQYF. Looking up the rest from reference TRBV7-2 and TRBJ2-3 gives the full variable domain: GAGVSQSPSNKVTEKGKDVELRCDPISGHTALYWYRQSLGQGLEFLIYFQGNSAPDKSGLPSDRFSAERTGGSVSTLTIQRTQQEDSAVYLCASSLVASGGDTQYFGPGTRLTVL.

This chain joins TRBV18 and TRBJ2-1, with D possibly matching TRBD1 (6 bases). The CDR3 runs 13 residues. Trimming took 5 bases from V and 6 from J, leaving 11 bases between them. Germline CDR1 is KGHSH and CDR2 is LQKENI. The CDR3 coding sequence is TGTGCCAGCTCAGGGGACACGTTCAATGAGCAGTTCTTC. It is translated as CASSGDTFNEQFF.

The chain combines TRBV7-9 with TRBJ2-7, with 9 bases that match TRBD1. CDR3 length: 15 amino acids. V was clipped by 1 base and J by 3 bases; unmatched bases: 4. The V gene's germline CDR1 is SEHNR and CDR2 FQNEAQ (reference sequence). CDR3 sequence reads: CASSLVGTGNYEQYF. Here the CDR3 DNA reads TGTGCCAGCAGCTTAGTTGGGACAGGGAACTACGAGCAGTACTTC.

The chain has TRBV11-2 and TRBJ1-4, with D unresolved. The CDR3 length is 12 residues. Between the trimmed V and J ends, which lost 1 base and 13 bases, there was a span of 10 bases. Germline V gene lookup returns CDR1 SGHAT and CDR2 FQNNGV. The CDR3, as DNA: TGTGCCAGCAGCTTAGGGACTTCGCCACTGTTTTTT. It translates to CASSLGTSPLFF. The full variable domain, rest sourced from reference TRBV11-2 and TRBJ1-4, is EAGVAQSPRYKIIEKRQSVAFWCNPISGHATLYWYQQILGQGPKLLIQFQNNGVVDDSQLPKDRFSAERLKGVDSTLKIQPAKLEDSAVYLCASSLGTSPLFFGSGTQLSVL.

This chain links TRBV6-6 with TRBJ2-1, with TRBD1 matching over 12 bases. Per the germline V gene, CDR1 is MNHNY and CDR2 is SVGAGI (reference sequence). This CDR3 is 16 amino acids long. After removal of 2 bases from V and 7 bases from J, the junction contained 6 bases not matched to a gene. CDR3 loop: CASSYRGTGGTNEQFF. The CDR3 DNA reads as TGTGCCAGCAGTTACCGAGGGACAGGGGGCACGAATGAGCAGTTCTTC.

The V gene is TRBV7-8, the J gene TRBJ2-3; 11 positions match TRBD2. CDR3 length: 16 amino acids. The V and J ends lost 5 bases and 3 bases, in that order; junction bases with no gene match: 7. The V gene's germline CDR1 is SGHVS and CDR2 FQNEAQ. The CDR3 is CASSVLSGGGTDTQYF. The CDR3 DNA sequence: TGTGCCAGCAGCGTGCTTAGCGGGGGGGGTACAGATACGCAGTATTTT.

The V and J genes are TRBV19 and TRBJ1-1; TRBD1 aligns across 7 bases. This CDR3 has 15 amino acids. Germline V gene data show CDR1 as LNHDA and CDR2 as SQIVND (reference sequence). V lost 5 bases and J lost 1; bases outside the gene matches: 7. Here the CDR3 reads CASSPGGTANTEAFF. The DNA for the CDR3 is TGTGCCAGTAGTCCAGGGGGGACAGCGAACACTGAAGCTTTCTTT.

The chain couples TRBV5-8 to TRBJ1-3; D gene unclear. Germline V CDR1 and CDR2: SGHTS, YDEGEE. Between the trimmed V and J ends, which lost 3 bases and 3 bases, there was a span of 13 bases. CDR3 length: 15 amino acids. The CDR3 sequence is CASSYGLTGGNTIYF. The CDR3 nucleotides are TGTGCCAGCAGCTACGGCTTGACGGGTGGAAACACCATATATTTT.

The V and J genes are TRBV3-1 (or the pseudogene TRBV3-2) and TRBJ2-3; 11 bases agree with TRBD2. V was pared by 2 bases and J by 5 bases, with 9 bases of the junction left unmatched. Germline V gives CDR1 LGHDT, CDR2 YNNKEL (reference sequence). This CDR3 has 17 residues. This CDR3 is CASSQRLSGRAGDTQYF. CDR3 nucleotides: TGTGCCAGCAGCCAAAGGCTTAGCGGGAGGGCCGGAGATACGCAGTATTTT.

This clone has just a few counts. The V and J genes are TRBV30 and TRBJ1-6; no reliable D call. V was cut by 2 bases and J by 5 bases, with 13 bases left in between. This CDR3 spans 15 amino acids. Germline CDR1 and CDR2: GTSNPN and SVGIG (reference sequence). CDR3 DNA sequence: TGTGCCTGGAGTACCGGAGGTTATCATAATTCACCCCTCCACTTT. It is translated as CAWSTGGYHNSPLHF.

As regards this clone: The sample has other DNA sequences that encode this CDR3 too. The V call is TRBV27, the J call TRBJ2-1; 7 nucleotides align to TRBD2. The V gene end was trimmed by 2 bases and the J gene end by 4 bases; junction bases not matched to a gene: 5. Germline lookup yields CDR1 MNHEY and CDR2 SMNVEV (reference sequence). The CDR3 consists of 15 residues. CDR3 in DNA: TGTGCCAGCAGTTTAAGGGGACTAACGTACAATGAGCAGTTCTTC. This codes for CASSLRGLTYNEQFF.

The chain employs TRBV5-4 and TRBJ2-1, with a tentative D call TRBD2 (5 bases). Trimming stripped 4 bases from V and 7 bases from J, with 15 bases between. In germline, CDR1 is SGHNT, CDR2 YYREEE (reference sequence). This CDR3 spans 14 amino acids. This CDR3 is CASSLQTTINEQFF. The CDR3 DNA reads as TGTGCCAGCAGCCTCCAGACTACCATAAATGAGCAGTTCTTC.

The genes are TRBV21-1 and TRBJ2-7; no check of the table's D call, TRBD1, against the DNA was made. TRBV21-1 is labeled a pseudogene. The CDR3 is made up of 13 amino acids. CDR3 nucleotides: TGTGCCAGCACCGTCGACAGGGACTACGAGCAGTACTTC. Amino acid sequence: CASTVDRDYEQYF.